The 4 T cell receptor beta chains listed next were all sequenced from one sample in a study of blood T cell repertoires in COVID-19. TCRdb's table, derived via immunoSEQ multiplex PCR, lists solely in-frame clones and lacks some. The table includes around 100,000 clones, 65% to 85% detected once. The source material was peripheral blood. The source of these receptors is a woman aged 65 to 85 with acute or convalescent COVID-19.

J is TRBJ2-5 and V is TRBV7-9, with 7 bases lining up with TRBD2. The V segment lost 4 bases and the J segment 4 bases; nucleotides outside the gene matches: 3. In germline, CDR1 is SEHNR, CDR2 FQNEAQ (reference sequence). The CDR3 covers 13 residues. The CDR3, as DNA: TGTGCCAGCAGCTCCGCGGGAGCAGAGACCCAGTACTTC. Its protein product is CASSSAGAETQYF.

The CDR3 coding sequence is TGTGCCTGGTCTTCCGGGGGCTACGAGCAGTACTTC. Its protein is CAWSSGGYEQYF. This chain joins TRBV30 and TRBJ2-7; tentative D call: TRBD2 (6 bases). CDR1 and CDR2 (germline): GTSNPN, SVGIG (reference sequence). This CDR3 contains 12 residues. With 5 bases removed from V and 3 bases from J, the gap between germline ends came to 11 bases.

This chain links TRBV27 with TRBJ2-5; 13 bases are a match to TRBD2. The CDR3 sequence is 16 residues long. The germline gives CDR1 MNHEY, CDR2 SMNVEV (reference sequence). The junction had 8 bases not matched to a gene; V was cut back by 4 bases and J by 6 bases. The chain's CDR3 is CASSSPGTSGTKTQYF. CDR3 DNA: TGTGCCAGCAGTTCCCCGGGGACTAGCGGGACCAAGACCCAGTACTTC.

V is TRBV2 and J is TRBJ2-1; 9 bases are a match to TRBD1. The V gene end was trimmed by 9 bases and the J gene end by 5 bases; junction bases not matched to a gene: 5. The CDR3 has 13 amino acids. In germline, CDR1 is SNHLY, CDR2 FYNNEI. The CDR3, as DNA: TGTGCCAGTACAGGGGGCTACGACAATGAGCAGTTCTTC. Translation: CASTGGYDNEQFF.